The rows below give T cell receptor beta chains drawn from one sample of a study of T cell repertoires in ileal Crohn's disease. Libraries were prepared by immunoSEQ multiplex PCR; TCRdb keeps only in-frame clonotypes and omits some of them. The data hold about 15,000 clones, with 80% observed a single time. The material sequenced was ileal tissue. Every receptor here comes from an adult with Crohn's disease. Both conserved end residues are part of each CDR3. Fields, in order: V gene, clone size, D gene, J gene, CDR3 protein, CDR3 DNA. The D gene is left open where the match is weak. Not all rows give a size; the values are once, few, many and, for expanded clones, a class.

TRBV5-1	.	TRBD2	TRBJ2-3	CASSGLAGGPDTQYF	TGCGCCAGCAGCGGACTAGCGGGGGGGCCAGATACGCAGTATTTT
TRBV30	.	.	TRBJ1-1	CAWKSGWSTEAFF	TGTGCCTGGAAGAGTGGGTGGAGTACTGAAGCTTTCTTT
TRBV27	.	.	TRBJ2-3	CASSSFVVAVSTDTQYF	TGTGCCAGCAGTTCATTTGTGGTAGCGGTAAGCACAGATACGCAGTATTTT
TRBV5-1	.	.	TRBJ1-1	CASSLVSVMNTEAFF	TGCGCCAGCAGCTTGGTTTCGGTAATGAACACTGAAGCTTTCTTT
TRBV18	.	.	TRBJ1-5	CASSPGQSSNQPQHF	TGTGCCAGCTCACCAGGGCAGTCTAGCAATCAGCCCCAGCATTTT
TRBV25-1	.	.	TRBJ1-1	CASSDSGEYTEAFF	TGTGCCAGCAGTGACTCCGGAGAGTACACTGAAGCTTTCTTT
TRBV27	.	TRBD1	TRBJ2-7	CASSPGTASYEQYF	TGTGCCAGCAGTCCCGGGACAGCCAGCTACGAGCAGTACTTC
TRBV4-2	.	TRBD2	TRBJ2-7	CASSQFLRGGGSSYEQYF	TGTGCCAGCAGCCAATTCCTCCGTGGCGGGGGAAGCTCCTACGAGCAGTACTTC
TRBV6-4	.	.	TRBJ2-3	CASSERVTDTQYF	TGTGCCAGCAGTGAGAGGGTCACAGATACGCAGTATTTT
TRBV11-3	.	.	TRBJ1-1	CASSLVQGTEAFF	TGTGCCAGCAGCTTAGTACAGGGTACTGAAGCTTTCTTT
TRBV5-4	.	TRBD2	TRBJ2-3	CASNPSGRLDTQYF	TGTGCCAGCAACCCTAGCGGGAGGCTAGATACGCAGTATTTT
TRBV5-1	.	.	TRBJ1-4	CASSPTGMANEKLFF	TGCGCCAGCAGCCCTACAGGGATGGCTAATGAAAAACTGTTTTTT
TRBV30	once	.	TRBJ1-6	CAGGQAYNSPLHF	TGTGCCGGGGGACAAGCCTATAATTCACCCCTCCACTTT
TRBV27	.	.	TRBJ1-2	CASSLTGLYGYTF	TGTGCCAGCAGTCTTACAGGTCTCTATGGCTACACCTTC
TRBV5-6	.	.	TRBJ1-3	CASSHRGRPPTGNTIYF	TGTGCCAGCAGCCATCGGGGTCGGCCGCCAACTGGAAACACCATATATTTT
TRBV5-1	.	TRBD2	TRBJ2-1	CASSSGTSGRSYNEQFF	TGCGCCAGCAGCTCCGGGACTAGCGGGCGCTCCTACAATGAGCAGTTCTTC
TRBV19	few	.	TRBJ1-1	CASSIEVGNTEAFF	TGTGCCAGTTCAATTGAGGTGGGGAACACTGAAGCTTTCTTT
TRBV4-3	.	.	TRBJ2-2	CASSQGPGGSNTGELFF	TGCGCCAGCAGCCAAGGGCCTGGGGGGTCCAACACCGGGGAGCTGTTTTTT
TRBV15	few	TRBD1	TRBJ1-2	CATSQTTGQLYGYTF	TGTGCCACCAGTCAGACTACGGGACAGCTCTATGGCTACACCTTC
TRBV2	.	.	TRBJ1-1	CASDQGMAEAFF	TGTGCCAGCGATCAGGGGATGGCTGAAGCTTTCTTT
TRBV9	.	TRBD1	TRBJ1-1	CASSPKGQLNTEAFF	TGTGCCAGCAGCCCCAAGGGACAGCTGAACACTGAAGCTTTCTTT
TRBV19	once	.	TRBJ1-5	CASTHRRDTNQPQHF	TGTGCCAGTACCCATCGCAGGGATACCAATCAGCCCCAGCATTTT
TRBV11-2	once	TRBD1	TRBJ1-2	CASSLVGQGYGYTF	TGTGCCAGCAGCTTGGTGGGACAGGGCTATGGCTACACCTTC
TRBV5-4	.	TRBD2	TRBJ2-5	CASSLALAGGQETQYF	TGTGCCAGCAGCTTGGCTTTGGCGGGGGGGCAAGAGACCCAGTACTTC
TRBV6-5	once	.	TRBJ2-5	CASSYSEAGRGTQYF	TGTGCCAGCAGTTACTCGGAGGCAGGCCGGGGGACCCAGTACTTC
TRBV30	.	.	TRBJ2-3	CAWNRLDTDTQYF	TGTGCCTGGAACAGACTAGACACAGATACGCAGTATTTT
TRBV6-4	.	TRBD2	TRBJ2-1	CASAAIAGANNEQFF	TGTGCCAGCGCTGCGATAGCGGGGGCTAACAATGAGCAGTTCTTC
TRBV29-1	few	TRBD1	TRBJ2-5	CSAEVGEGQGVSQETQYF	TGCAGCGCCGAGGTGGGGGAGGGACAGGGGGTTTCCCAAGAGACCCAGTACTTC
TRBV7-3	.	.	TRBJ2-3	CASSSGVGASTDTQYF	TGTGCCAGCAGCTCAGGAGTAGGGGCAAGCACAGATACGCAGTATTTT
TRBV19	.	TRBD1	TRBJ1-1	CASADSGQANTEAFF	TGTGCCAGTGCAGATTCGGGACAGGCGAACACTGAAGCTTTCTTT
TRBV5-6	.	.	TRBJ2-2	CASSLEQGLTGELFF	TGTGCCAGCAGCTTGGAGCAGGGATTGACCGGGGAGCTGTTTTTT
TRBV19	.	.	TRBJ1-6	CASSKLTEDSPLHF	TGTGCCAGTAGTAAATTGACAGAGGATTCACCCCTCCACTTT
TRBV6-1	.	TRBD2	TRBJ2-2	CASSVAGGPVGELFF	TGTGCCAGCAGTGTAGCGGGGGGGCCGGTCGGGGAGCTGTTTTTT
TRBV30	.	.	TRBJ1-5	CAWSFQGQNQPQHF	TGTGCCTGGAGTTTTCAGGGGCAGAATCAGCCCCAGCATTTT
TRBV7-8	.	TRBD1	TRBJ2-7	CASSSTGQLSYEQYF	TGTGCCAGCAGCTCGACGGGACAGCTCTCCTACGAGCAGTACTTC
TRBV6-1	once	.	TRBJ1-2	CASSEEGDYGYTF	TGTGCCAGCAGTGAAGAAGGAGACTATGGCTACACCTTC
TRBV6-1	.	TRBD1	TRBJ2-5	CASSELPGGPQETQYF	TGTGCCAGCAGTGAGCTCCCAGGGGGCCCTCAAGAGACCCAGTACTTC
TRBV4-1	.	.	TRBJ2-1	CASSQAIGTLSSYNEQFF	TGCGCCAGCAGCCAAGCCATCGGGACTCTTAGCTCCTACAATGAGCAGTTCTTC
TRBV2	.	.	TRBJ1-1	CASSASEEVGTEAFF	TGTGCCAGCAGTGCGTCAGAAGAAGTCGGGACTGAAGCTTTCTTT
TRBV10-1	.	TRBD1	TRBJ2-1	CASSELSGGLSNEQFF	TGCGCCAGCAGTGAGTTATCAGGGGGTTTGAGTAATGAGCAGTTCTTC
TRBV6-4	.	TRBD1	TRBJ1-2	CASKPGQGAGGYTF	TGTGCCAGCAAGCCGGGACAGGGGGCCGGTGGCTACACCTTC
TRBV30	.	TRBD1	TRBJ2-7	CAWSDTPSGTGTSSYEQCF	TGTGCCTGGAGCGATACTCCCTCCGGGACAGGGACCAGCTCCTACGAGCAGTGCTTC
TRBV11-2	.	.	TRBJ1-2	CASSSSMDRANYGYTF	TGTGCCAGCAGCTCATCTATGGACAGAGCTAACTATGGCTACACCTTC
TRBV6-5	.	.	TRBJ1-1	CASRRGGEGTEAFF	TGTGCCAGCAGGAGGGGAGGGGAGGGGACTGAAGCTTTCTTT
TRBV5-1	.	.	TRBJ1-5	CASSFSGDQPQHF	TGCGCCAGCAGCTTCTCCGGAGATCAGCCCCAGCATTTT
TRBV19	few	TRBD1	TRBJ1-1	CASLRTVQGLATEAFF	TGTGCCAGCCTAAGGACGGTACAGGGGTTGGCCACTGAAGCTTTCTTT